This entry lists 3 T cell receptor beta chains sequenced from one sample in a study of shared T cell receptors in the human thymus. The method was immunoSEQ multiplex PCR; TCRdb's version includes in-frame clones alone and lacks a portion of them. Among hundreds of thousands of clones listed, around 87% were seen once. These same data were also listed under a study on human thymus T cells.

Material for sequencing was thymocytes. The receptors derive from a boy younger than two with a congenital heart defect.

The count of this clone is one. The V gene is TRBV28, the J gene TRBJ2-7; TRBD2 matches 9 bases. In germline, CDR1 is MDHEN, CDR2 SYDVKM. The CDR3 is made up of 14 amino acids. V shed 2 bases, J shed 4 bases, and the junction held 3 bases outside the gene matches. The chain's CDR3 is CASSLRLAVYEQYF. The CDR3 DNA is TGTGCCAGCAGTTTACGACTAGCGGTATACGAGCAGTACTTC.

This chain joins TRBV7-3 and TRBJ2-1; 7 bases fit TRBD1. CDR1 and CDR2 (germline): SGHTA, FQGTGA. There are 14 residues in the CDR3. V was pared by 5 bases and J by 4 bases, with 5 bases of the junction left unmatched. CDR3 nucleotides: TGTGCCAGCAGCCCCTGGGACAGTTACAATGAGCAGTTCTTC. Translating it yields CASSPWDSYNEQFF. Full variable domain (outside the CDR3, taken from reference TRBV7-3 and TRBJ2-1): GAGVSQTPSNKVTEKGKYVELRCDPISGHTALYWYRQSLGQGPEFLIYFQGTGAADDSGLPNDRFFAVRPEGSVSTLKIQRTERGDSAVYLCASSPWDSYNEQFFGPGTRLTVL.

The chain combines TRBV6-1 with TRBJ2-7, with D perhaps matching TRBD1 (5 bases). Trimming shortened V by 4 bases and J by 4 bases, and 17 bases separated the two germline ends. The CDR3 covers 15 residues. In germline, CDR1 is MNHNS, CDR2 SASEGT. This chain's CDR3 is CASSGKERGQYEQYF. In DNA form, the CDR3 reads TGTGCCAGCAGTGGCAAGGAAAGGGGTCAGTACGAGCAGTACTTC.